Listed here are 18 T cell receptor beta chains from one sample, sequenced in a study of control samples from healthy donors and cancer patients. Data came from immunoSEQ multiplex PCR; TCRdb stores just in-frame clones and leaves some out. The sample contains around 130,000 clones, more than 70% of which appear only once. Sample: blood. The source of these receptors is a middle-aged man in good health.

The chain carries TRBV29-1 and TRBJ1-4; possibly TRBD1 for D (5 bases). CDR1 and CDR2 from the germline V gene are SQVTM and ANQGSEA. The CDR3 length is 15 residues. V was pared by 0 bases and J by 3 bases, with 11 bases between. CDR3 DNA: TGCAGCGTTGAAGATGTCGGGGGGGCTAATGAAAAACTGTTTTTT. It translates to CSVEDVGGANEKLFF.

J is TRBJ1-1 and V is TRBV5-1; 8 bases are shared with TRBD1. CDR1 is SGHRS and CDR2 is YFSETQ in the germline V gene. The V segment lost 4 bases and the J segment 1 base; nucleotides outside the gene matches: 3. CDR3 length equals 14 residues. In DNA, the CDR3 is TGCGCCAGCAGCCACGGACAGGGGAACACTGAAGCTTTCTTT. Translating it yields CASSHGQGNTEAFF.

This clone was seen only once. The chain recombines TRBV4-1 with TRBJ2-7, with D perhaps matching TRBD1 or TRBD2 (6 bases each). V gave up 0 bases and J gave up 2 bases, with 20 bases separating them. CDR1 MGHRA and CDR2 YSYEKL come from the germline V gene. This CDR3 is 18 amino acids long. CDR3: CASSQELNGGSRTYEQYF. As DNA, the CDR3 is TGCGCCAGCAGCCAAGAGCTGAACGGGGGCTCCCGGACCTACGAGCAGTACTTC.

This sequence joins TRBV19 and TRBJ1-5; D remains unclear. CDR1 is LNHDA and CDR2 is SQIVND in the germline V gene (reference sequence). Trimming pared 6 bases from V and 0 bases from J, leaving 12 bases between. The CDR3 has 15 amino acids. CDR3 protein: CASRTVDYSNQPQHF. CDR3 DNA: TGTGCCAGTAGAACAGTAGATTATAGCAATCAGCCCCAGCATTTT.

This sequence joins TRBV28 and TRBJ2-7; TRBD1 matches 9 bases. With 6 bases clipped from V and 4 bases from J, the junction kept 7 bases outside the gene matches. Germline assignment: CDR1 MDHEN and CDR2 SYDVKM. This CDR3 comprises 14 residues. This CDR3 reads CASSLPGQGYEQYF. The CDR3 DNA is TGTGCCAGCAGCCTACCCGGACAGGGGTACGAGCAGTACTTC.

The chain links TRBV12-3 or TRBV12-4 to TRBJ2-7; tentatively, D is TRBD2 (5 bases). V lost 2 bases to trimming and J lost 7 bases, with 9 bases between them. The CDR3 totals 12 residues. CDR3 DNA: TGTGCCAGCAGTTTATCGTGGGAGGAGCAGTACTTC. Protein sequence: CASSLSWEEQYF.

CDR3 in amino acids: CASSYGEGVQPQHF. In nucleotides, the CDR3 is TGTGCCAGCAGTTATGGGGAGGGAGTGCAGCCCCAGCATTTT. J is TRBJ1-5 and V is TRBV6-5; D is ambiguous. This CDR3 comprises 14 residues. Trimming pared 3 bases from V and 7 bases from J, leaving 13 bases between. Per germline, CDR1 MNHEY and CDR2 SVGAGI.

This chain connects TRBV3-1 (or the pseudogene TRBV3-2) to TRBJ1-4, with D possibly being TRBD1 (6 bases). The CDR3 runs to 15 residues. With 1 base removed from V and 6 bases from J, the gap between germline ends came to 12 bases. The germline V gene encodes CDR1 LGHDT and CDR2 YNNKEL (reference sequence). The CDR3 sequence: CASSQGYRADEKLFF. For the CDR3, the DNA is TGTGCCAGCAGCCAAGGGTACAGGGCGGATGAAAAACTGTTTTTT.

This chain uses TRBV7-8 with TRBJ2-7; D is uncertain. The V gene lost 5 bases and the J gene lost 2 bases, with 7 bases spanning the gap. There are 12 residues in the CDR3. The V gene's germline CDR1 is SGHVS and CDR2 FQNEAQ. The CDR3 is CASSPYPYEQYF. The CDR3 DNA reads TGTGCCAGCAGCCCCTACCCCTACGAGCAGTACTTC.

The chain is built from TRBV15 and TRBJ2-1; D ambiguous. The CDR3 totals 15 residues. CDR1 and CDR2 (germline): LNHNV, YYDKDF (reference sequence). V lost 4 bases and J lost 2, with 12 bases in between. The DNA for the CDR3 is TGTGCCACCAGCAATCGGGCAGAAGCCTACAATGAGCAGTTCTTC. This translates into CATSNRAEAYNEQFF.

The chain joins TRBV7-9 to TRBJ2-5; D may be TRBD1 or TRBD2 (5 bases each). This CDR3 comprises 15 residues. Germline V gene sequence: CDR1 SEHNR, CDR2 FQNEAQ (reference sequence). Trimming removed 4 bases at V and 4 bases at J, with 16 bases between. CDR3 bases: TGTGCCAGCAGCTATACAGTGGGTGGGGGAGAGACCCAGTACTTC. This codes for CASSYTVGGGETQYF.

The rearrangement joins TRBV12-5 to TRBJ2-3; no firm D call. V was clipped by 1 base and J by 0 bases, with 2 bases between them. Germline V lookup: CDR1 LGHNT, CDR2 FRNRAP. The CDR3 runs 13 residues. CDR3 in DNA: TGTGCTAGTGGTTTGGGGAGCACAGATACGCAGTATTTT. Amino acid sequence: CASGLGSTDTQYF.

The chain links TRBV9 to TRBJ2-3; 7 bases agree with TRBD2. V was clipped by 0 bases and J by 5 bases; unmatched bases: 9. Germline V gene sequence: CDR1 SGDLS, CDR2 YYNGEE. CDR3 length equals 16 residues. CDR3 in amino acids: CASSVARGGGRDTQYF. As DNA, the CDR3 is TGTGCCAGCAGCGTAGCTAGGGGCGGGGGTCGAGATACGCAGTATTTT.

J is TRBJ2-1 and V is TRBV10-3; 9 bases agree with TRBD1. The CDR3 is 14 amino acids. The ends lost 10 bases at V and 4 bases at J; junction bases unmatched: 8. The germline gives CDR1 ENHRY, CDR2 SYGVKD. The CDR3 loop is CATSPGTGYNEQFF. The CDR3 DNA is TGTGCCACCAGCCCCGGGACAGGGTACAATGAGCAGTTCTTC.

Regarding this clone: Within the sample, other DNA sequences also encode this same CDR3. The V and J genes are TRBV28 and TRBJ2-3; 12 positions agree with TRBD2. CDR3 length: 14 amino acids. Trimming at V came to 9 bases and at J to 1 base, leaving 2 bases not matched to a gene. CDR1 is MDHEN and CDR2 is SYDVKM in the germline V gene. CDR3 DNA sequence: TGTGCCAGTCGGACTAGCGGGGGCACAGATACGCAGTATTTT. Protein sequence: CASRTSGGTDTQYF. Full variable domain (outside the CDR3, taken from reference TRBV28 and TRBJ2-3): DVKVTQSSRYLVKRTGEKVFLECVQDMDHENMFWYRQDPGLGLRLIYFSYDVKMKEKGDIPEGYSVSREKKERFSLILESASTNQTSMYLCASRTSGGTDTQYFGPGTRLTVL.

The chain is built from TRBV5-1 and TRBJ2-1; 12 bases map to TRBD2. Germline CDR1 SGHRS, CDR2 YFSETQ. CDR3 length: 19 amino acids. The V and J ends lost 1 base and 0 bases, in that order; junction bases with no gene match: 8. Here the CDR3 reads CASSLWGLAGSSSYNEQFF. The CDR3 bases are TGCGCCAGCAGCTTGTGGGGACTAGCGGGCTCCAGCTCCTACAATGAGCAGTTCTTC.

CDR3 protein: CASSLGPGTGNEQYF. CDR3 sequence (DNA): TGTGCCAGCAGCTTAGGGCCTGGGACAGGGAACGAGCAGTACTTC. The gene calls are TRBV13 and TRBJ2-7, with TRBD1 matching over 9 bases. Germline CDR1 PRHDT, CDR2 FYEKMQ (reference sequence). The V and J ends lost 0 bases and 5 bases, in that order; junction bases with no gene match: 5. The CDR3 is made up of 15 amino acids.

This chain links TRBV5-1 with TRBJ1-6, with TRBD1 matching 8 bases. V lost 3 bases and J lost 3; bases outside the gene matches: 2. The CDR3 is made up of 15 amino acids. Germline-derived CDR1 and CDR2 are SGHRS and YFSETQ. CDR3 residues: CASSSGTGYNSPLHF. CDR3 coding DNA: TGCGCCAGCAGCTCCGGGACAGGCTATAATTCACCCCTCCACTTT.